The 9 T cell receptor beta chains listed next were all sequenced from one sample in a study of OX40 agonist ivuxolimab in advanced cancers. Sequenced by immunoSEQ multiplex PCR; TCRdb stores in-frame clones only, minus some. The sample lists 35,000 to 40,000 clones, 70% to 85% occurring once. The specimen was CD4+ or CD8+ T cells sorted from blood, collected in a trial of the OX40 agonist ivuxolimab. Source of these receptors: an adult with an advanced solid tumor such as melanoma, head and neck, liver or kidney cancer.

V and J are TRBV5-6 and TRBJ2-5; no clear D gene. V lost 5 bases and J lost 2, with 10 bases in between. The germline gives CDR1 SGHDT, CDR2 YYEEEE. The CDR3 covers 13 residues. CDR3 coding DNA: TGTGCCAGCAGTTGGGAAGGACAAGAGACCCAGTACTTC. It encodes CASSWEGQETQYF.

This clone was recorded a few times. The chain combines TRBV11-2 with TRBJ2-1; the D is unclear. In germline, CDR1 is SGHAT, CDR2 FQNNGV. The V and J ends lost 0 bases and 4 bases respectively, with 16 bases between them. The CDR3 runs to 17 residues. This chain's CDR3 is CASSLEGLGSRYNEQFF. The CDR3 DNA reads as TGTGCCAGCAGCTTAGAGGGCTTAGGATCTAGGTACAATGAGCAGTTCTTC.

The chain uses TRBV6-1 and TRBJ2-1; D is unclear. The CDR3 runs 12 residues. V was shortened by 4 bases and J by 4 bases, with 5 bases between the two germline ends. Germline assignment: CDR1 MNHNS and CDR2 SASEGT. CDR3 amino acids: CASSAQYNEQFF. CDR3 sequence (DNA): TGTGCCAGCAGTGCACAGTACAATGAGCAGTTCTTC.

This clone was counted only a few times. The CDR3 here is CASSEANQPQHF. CDR3 nucleotides: TGTGCCTCTTCAGAGGCCAATCAGCCCCAGCATTTT. The chain uses TRBV30 and TRBJ1-5; D is undetermined. This CDR3 has 12 amino acids. CDR1 is GTSNPN and CDR2 is SVGIG in the germline V gene (reference sequence). The V end lost 7 bases, the J end lost 3 bases, and 10 bases lay between the germline ends.

The chain recombines TRBV30 with TRBJ1-5; 7 bases match TRBD1. The CDR3 contains 14 residues. Germline trimming cut 1 base from V and 9 bases from J; bases unmatched to any gene: 9. Per germline, CDR1 GTSNPN and CDR2 SVGIG (reference sequence). CDR3 protein: CAWSARGGGWPQHF. CDR3 bases: TGTGCCTGGAGTGCCAGGGGGGGAGGTTGGCCCCAGCATTTT. Using reference TRBV30 and TRBJ1-5 for the parts outside the CDR3, the full variable domain is SQTIHQWPATLVQPVGSPLSLECTVEGTSNPNLYWYRQAAGRGLQLLFYSVGIGQISSEVPQNLSASRPQDRQFILSSKKLLLSDSGFYLCAWSARGGGWPQHFGDGTRLSIL.

The chain couples TRBV14 to TRBJ2-7, with TRBD2 matching 9 bases. Germline V gene sequence: CDR1 SGHDN, CDR2 FVKESK. V trimming: 0 bases; J trimming: 5 bases; junction bases outside the gene matches: 8. The CDR3 spans 16 residues. This chain's CDR3 is CASSQERIAGVDEQYF. The CDR3 bases are TGTGCCAGCAGCCAAGAGAGAATAGCGGGAGTCGACGAGCAGTACTTC.

J is TRBJ1-2 and V is TRBV9; D is perhaps TRBD1 (5 bases). Per the germline V gene, CDR1 is SGDLS and CDR2 is YYNGEE. This CDR3 has 13 amino acids. V was trimmed by 4 bases and J by 1 base, leaving 8 bases between them. The CDR3 loop is CASSSDSNYGYTF. The CDR3 bases are TGTGCCAGCAGCTCCGACAGTAACTATGGCTACACCTTC.

The chain couples TRBV12-1 to TRBJ1-1. TRBV12-1 is a listed pseudogene. The CDR3 totals 16 residues. CDR3 bases: TGTGCCAGCAGCTTTACGTCTCACCGGCTGAACACTGAAGCTTTCTTT. Protein sequence: CASSFTSHRLNTEAFF.

This chain links TRBV5-4 with TRBJ2-3; no clear D. Trimming stripped 2 bases from V and 2 bases from J, with 9 bases between. Germline V lookup: CDR1 SGHNT, CDR2 YYREEE (reference sequence). The CDR3 has 14 residues. CDR3: CASSLVQTTDTQYF. Here the CDR3 DNA reads TGTGCCAGCAGCTTAGTACAGACCACAGATACGCAGTATTTT.